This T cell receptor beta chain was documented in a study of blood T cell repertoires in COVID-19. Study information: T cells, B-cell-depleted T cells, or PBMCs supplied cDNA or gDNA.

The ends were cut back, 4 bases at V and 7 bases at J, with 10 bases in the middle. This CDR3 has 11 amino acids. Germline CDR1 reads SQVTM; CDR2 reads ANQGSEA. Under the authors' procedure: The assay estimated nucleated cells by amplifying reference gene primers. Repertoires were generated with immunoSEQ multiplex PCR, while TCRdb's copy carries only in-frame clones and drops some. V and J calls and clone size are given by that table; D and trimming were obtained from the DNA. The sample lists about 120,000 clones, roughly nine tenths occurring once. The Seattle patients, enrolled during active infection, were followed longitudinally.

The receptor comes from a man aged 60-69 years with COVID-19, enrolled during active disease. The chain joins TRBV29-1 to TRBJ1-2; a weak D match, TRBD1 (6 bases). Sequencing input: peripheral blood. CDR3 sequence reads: CSVAGVGGYTF. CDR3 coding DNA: TGCAGCGTTGCAGGGGTTGGTGGCTACACCTTC.